The T cell receptor beta chain under discussion was sequenced for a study of Ad26.COV2.S vaccination and SARS-CoV-2 variants. Overall study: In the COV1001 trial, the donor was in the Ad26.COV2.S arm. Intramuscular Ad26.COV2.S doses were given once or twice, 56 days apart.

Study-level findings and limits: Spike-specific CD8+ and CD4+ T cell responses reportedly showed substantial breadth after vaccination.

A word on this clone: Its antigen remains unknown.

Treatment reported: some 20 received Ad26.COV2.S at low or high dose, single or two shots; about 5 received placebo; per-sample allocation not given. On day 63 after the first injection, vaccine and placebo recipients gave samples. The CDR3 is 15 residues long. With 6 bases clipped from V and 3 bases from J, the junction kept 7 bases outside the gene matches. The V gene's germline CDR1 is MNHEY and CDR2 SMNVEV (reference sequence). Measured with immunoSEQ multiplex PCR; TCRdb has only the in-frame clones, and not every one. The sample yields under 550,000 clones, more than 75% seen once. This clonotype was obtained from a person between 18 and 65 years old who received the Ad26.COV2.S COVID-19 vaccine or a placebo. The genes are TRBV27 and TRBJ2-2; 7 nucleotides match TRBD1. This material consisted of peripheral blood, taken in a trial of Ad26.COV2.S vaccine versus placebo. The CDR3 region is CASSLDRAYTGELFF. CDR3 nucleotides: TGTGCCAGCAGCCTTGACAGGGCCTACACCGGGGAGCTGTTTTTT.